Following are 8 T cell receptor beta chains from one sample sequenced in a study of blood T cells in healthy people across ages. With a J-beta primer mix and a sample-barcoded 5' primer, a second PCR ran 7 to 11 cycles. TCRdb recomputed calls from the 5' RACE reads with MiXCR, one row per CDR3 protein. The profile shows about 730,000 distinct CDR3 sequences, approximately 39% of them singletons. The sample comprised blood. These receptors were collected from a woman aged 55 to 70 in good health.

This clonotype was seen at least ten times. The rearrangement joins TRBV20-1 to TRBJ2-1, with 9 bases matching TRBD1. CDR1 and CDR2 from the germline V gene are DFQATT and SNEGSKA (reference sequence). This CDR3 is built from 12 residues. The V and J ends lost 3 bases and 10 bases, in that order; junction bases with no gene match: 4. The CDR3 reads CSARPGQGEQFF. The CDR3 DNA reads TGCAGTGCTAGGCCGGGACAGGGAGAGCAGTTCTTC.

This clonotype was found a few times. V usage is TRBV20-1 and J usage is TRBJ2-1; D is unclear. CDR3 length: 17 residues. Germline V gives CDR1 DFQATT, CDR2 SNEGSKA (reference sequence). Between the trimmed V and J ends, which lost 4 bases and 0 bases, there was a span of 19 bases. CDR3 nucleotide sequence: TGCAGTGCTACCCCAATAACTCTTTTGGACTCCTACAATGAGCAGTTCTTC. It yields the protein CSATPITLLDSYNEQFF.

This clonotype was detected only once. This chain connects TRBV29-1 to TRBJ1-2; no clear D gene. The length of the CDR3 is 18 residues. CDR1 and CDR2 from the germline V gene are SQVTM and ANQGSEA. The germline V and J ends were trimmed by 3 bases and 4 bases, with 27 bases remaining between them. Here the CDR3 DNA reads TGCAGCGTTGACGCCGGATACTCGGCTTATGGAATTAGCTATGGCTACACCTTC. Encoded protein: CSVDAGYSAYGISYGYTF.

This clonotype was counted at least ten times. The rearrangement joins TRBV20-1 to TRBJ1-2; no firm D call. V was shortened by 0 bases and J by 3 bases, with 14 bases between the two germline ends. CDR3 length equals 15 residues. Germline V gene data show CDR1 as DFQATT and CDR2 as SNEGSKA (reference sequence). CDR3 amino acids: CSAREPGRVDYGYTF. In DNA, the CDR3 is TGCAGTGCTAGAGAGCCAGGTCGGGTGGACTATGGCTACACCTTC.

The chain combines TRBV29-1 with TRBJ1-2, with a tentative D call TRBD1 (6 bases). CDR3 length: 16 residues. Trimming removed 6 bases from V and 0 bases from J, with 20 bases in between. Per the germline V gene, CDR1 is SQVTM and CDR2 is ANQGSEA. CDR3 loop: CSVQGRAQGTNYGYTF. The CDR3 DNA reads as TGCAGCGTCCAAGGAAGGGCCCAGGGGACTAACTATGGCTACACCTTC. The full variable domain, its missing parts supplied by reference TRBV29-1 and TRBJ1-2, is SAVISQKPSRDICQRGTSLTIQCQVDSQVTMMFWYRQQPGQSLTLIATANQGSEATYESGFVIDKFPISRPNLTFSTLTVSNMSPEDSSIYLCSVQGRAQGTNYGYTFGSGTRLTVV.

The rearrangement joins TRBV6-1 to TRBJ2-4; 8 bases are a match to TRBD1. TRBJ2-7 matches the DNA end more closely, so the J call is doubtful. The CDR3 totals 19 residues. The germline CDR1 and CDR2 sequences are MNHNS and SASEGT. The CDR3 loop is CASSDYGRPGQEALYEQYF. CDR3 nucleotides: TGTGCCAGCAGTGATTATGGCCGTCCGGGACAGGAGGCCCTCTACGAGCAGTACTTC.

The chain is built from TRBV28 and TRBJ2-5; 9 bases line up with TRBD1. The germline gives CDR1 MDHEN, CDR2 SYDVKM. The CDR3 runs to 14 residues. Unmatched junction bases numbered 5, after V lost 7 bases and J lost 2 bases. The CDR3 region has the DNA TGTGCCAGCAATCCGGGACAGGGACAAGAGACCCAGTACTTC. It encodes CASNPGQGQETQYF.

The rearrangement links TRBV20-1 to TRBJ2-7, with D hard to call. The CDR3 is 14 amino acids. Germline CDR1 is DFQATT and CDR2 is SNEGSKA (reference sequence). The V and J ends lost 5 bases and 3 bases respectively, with 17 bases between them. CDR3 in DNA: TGCAGTGCTCCCTACCGGAAGAACAGCTACGAGCAGTACTTC. It specifies CSAPYRKNSYEQYF.